This entry features one T cell receptor (beta chain) sequence. Its antigen is not identified. It was with 60 Vbeta and 13 Jbeta primers that the PCR ran. The protocol was immunoSEQ multiplex PCR, while the TCRdb copy is restricted to in-frame clones and leaves out a portion. The sample carries around 150,000 clones, about 85% recorded once. This specimen belongs to a study of cytomegalovirus exposure and HLA in healthy donors. Findings and limits, study-wide: The authors considered a cluster of highly shared sequence variants likely to be a sequencing artifact. The authors later found HLA-associated TCR beta chains more clonally expanded than equally common others.

This TCR was sampled from a boy between 2 and 10 years old in good health and CMV-seronegative. Sequencing used PBMCs.

The CDR3 loop reads CASGSGRGNNEQFF. The CDR3 DNA is TGTGCCAGCGGTAGCGGGAGGGGAAACAATGAGCAGTTCTTC. The chain recombines TRBV27 with TRBJ2-1; 11 bases fit TRBD2. Looked up from germline, CDR1 is MNHEY and CDR2 is SMNVEV (reference sequence). The CDR3 length is 14 residues. After removal of 8 bases from V and 5 bases from J, the junction contained 5 bases not matched to a gene.